These T cell receptor beta chains were read from a single sample in a study of human T cells and chemical hapten exposure. Using its own MiXCR run on the RACE reads, TCRdb lists one record per CDR3 protein. The sample holds 100,000 or so distinct CDR3 sequences, more than 9.5% seen once. Sample: whole blood, taken in connection with sensitization to the hapten diphenylcyclopropenone (DPC). These receptors were collected from a man aged 35-49 years with alopecia areata. Some clones in this sample may be carry-over from other donors' samples. The CDR3 runs from the conserved cysteine through the conserved F or W. The order of the fields is V gene, D gene, J gene, clone size, CDR3 protein, CDR3 DNA. A D gene is named only where the DNA matches it firmly. Clone size is not always given. Where it is, it says once, few, many or a class for expanded clones.

v_call: TRBV6-2/TRBV6-3
d_call: -
j_call: TRBJ1-5
clone_size: -
cdr3_aa: CASSKGGDQPQHF
cdr3_nt: TGTGCCAGCAGTAAGGGTGGGGATCAGCCCCAGCATTTT

v_call: TRBV6-5
d_call: -
j_call: TRBJ2-4
clone_size: -
cdr3_aa: CASSSTENIQYF
cdr3_nt: TGTGCCAGCAGTTCGACAGAAAACATTCAGTACTTC

v_call: TRBV7-2
d_call: -
j_call: TRBJ1-2
clone_size: -
cdr3_aa: CASSPTVGYTF
cdr3_nt: TGTGCCAGCAGCCCGACAGTTGGCTACACCTTC

v_call: TRBV5-1
d_call: -
j_call: TRBJ2-4
clone_size: once
cdr3_aa: CASSHGQKNIQYF
cdr3_nt: TGCGCCAGCAGCCATGGACAGAAAAACATTCAGTACTTC

v_call: TRBV29-1
d_call: TRBD2
j_call: TRBJ2-3
clone_size: few
cdr3_aa: CSVVSGSGVTDTQYF
cdr3_nt: TGCAGCGTTGTGAGCGGTAGCGGGGTCACAGATACGCAGTATTTT

v_call: TRBV27
d_call: -
j_call: TRBJ2-5
clone_size: many
cdr3_aa: CASSLLQGSQETQYF
cdr3_nt: TGTGCCAGCAGTTTATTACAGGGTTCACAAGAGACCCAGTACTTC

v_call: TRBV28
d_call: -
j_call: TRBJ1-1
clone_size: -
cdr3_aa: CASNTGATEAFF
cdr3_nt: TGTGCCAGCAATACAGGAGCCACTGAAGCTTTCTTT

v_call: TRBV6-2/TRBV6-3
d_call: -
j_call: TRBJ1-2
clone_size: -
cdr3_aa: CASSDRYGYTF
cdr3_nt: TGTGCCAGCAGTGACCGATATGGCTACACCTTC

v_call: TRBV4-2
d_call: -
j_call: TRBJ2-7
clone_size: -
cdr3_aa: CASSQDLLLFYEQYF
cdr3_nt: TGTGCCAGCAGCCAAGATTTACTGTTATTCTACGAGCAGTACTTC

v_call: TRBV2
d_call: -
j_call: TRBJ2-5
clone_size: many
cdr3_aa: CASQVGLAETQYF
cdr3_nt: TGTGCCAGCCAGGTCGGGCTAGCAGAGACCCAGTACTTC

v_call: TRBV7-3
d_call: -
j_call: TRBJ1-3
clone_size: few
cdr3_aa: CASSTGWGSGNTIYF
cdr3_nt: TGTGCCAGCAGTACCGGCTGGGGGTCTGGAAACACCATATATTTT

v_call: TRBV29-1
d_call: TRBD2
j_call: TRBJ2-3
clone_size: -
cdr3_aa: CSVTSGSTDTQYF
cdr3_nt: TGCAGCGTAACTAGCGGCAGCACAGATACGCAGTATTTT

v_call: TRBV29-1
d_call: -
j_call: TRBJ1-3
clone_size: -
cdr3_aa: CSVASGGTIYF
cdr3_nt: TGCAGCGTCGCTTCAGGAGGTACCATATATTTT

v_call: TRBV7-8
d_call: -
j_call: TRBJ2-2
clone_size: few
cdr3_aa: CASSLPSGNTGELFF
cdr3_nt: TGTGCCAGCAGCTTACCGTCAGGGAACACCGGGGAGCTGTTTTTT

v_call: TRBV6-6
d_call: -
j_call: TRBJ1-2
clone_size: few
cdr3_aa: CASSYGGEANYGYTF
cdr3_nt: TGTGCCAGCAGTTACGGGGGGGAGGCCAACTATGGCTACACCTTC

v_call: TRBV5-6
d_call: -
j_call: TRBJ1-1
clone_size: many
cdr3_aa: CASSLRITAEAFF
cdr3_nt: TGTGCCAGCAGCTTGCGGATTACGGCTGAAGCTTTCTTT

v_call: TRBV9
d_call: TRBD1
j_call: TRBJ1-3
clone_size: many
cdr3_aa: CASSAIPSGGAGNTIYF
cdr3_nt: TGTGCCAGCAGCGCCATCCCTTCAGGGGGAGCTGGAAACACCATATATTTT

v_call: TRBV11-1
d_call: TRBD2
j_call: TRBJ2-3
clone_size: -
cdr3_aa: CASSSSTSGRNTQYF
cdr3_nt: TGTGCCAGCAGCTCATCGACTAGCGGGAGGAATACGCAGTATTTT

v_call: TRBV14
d_call: -
j_call: TRBJ2-7
clone_size: few
cdr3_aa: CASSQGPRGAGRAYEQYF
cdr3_nt: TGTGCCAGCAGCCAGGGCCCCCGAGGGGCGGGACGGGCCTACGAGCAGTACTTC

v_call: TRBV7-9
d_call: -
j_call: TRBJ1-4
clone_size: -
cdr3_aa: CASSVQQGSNEKLFF
cdr3_nt: TGTGCCAGCAGCGTCCAACAGGGATCTAATGAAAAACTGTTTTTT

v_call: TRBV10-2
d_call: TRBD2
j_call: TRBJ2-4
clone_size: -
cdr3_aa: CASSDPGGSGKAPRDIQYF
cdr3_nt: TGCGCCAGCAGCGACCCCGGAGGTAGCGGGAAGGCCCCCCGAGACATTCAGTACTTC

v_call: TRBV7-2
d_call: -
j_call: TRBJ2-1
clone_size: -
cdr3_aa: CASSLDLASDEQFF
cdr3_nt: TGTGCCAGCAGCTTAGACCTAGCTTCGGATGAGCAGTTCTTC

v_call: TRBV11-3
d_call: TRBD1
j_call: TRBJ1-1
clone_size: many
cdr3_aa: CASSLGSTGPDTEAFF
cdr3_nt: TGTGCCAGCAGCTTAGGGTCGACAGGGCCGGACACTGAAGCTTTCTTT

v_call: TRBV3-1
d_call: -
j_call: TRBJ2-1
clone_size: few
cdr3_aa: CASSQVQDGEQFF
cdr3_nt: TGTGCCAGCAGCCAAGTTCAAGACGGTGAGCAGTTCTTC

v_call: TRBV28
d_call: TRBD2
j_call: TRBJ2-3
clone_size: many
cdr3_aa: CASGLAGENTDTQYF
cdr3_nt: TGTGCCAGTGGACTAGCGGGAGAAAACACAGATACGCAGTATTTT

v_call: TRBV27
d_call: -
j_call: TRBJ1-3
clone_size: few
cdr3_aa: CASSLMAGGSGNTIYF
cdr3_nt: TGTGCCAGCAGTTTGATGGCGGGGGGCTCTGGAAACACCATATATTTT

v_call: TRBV28
d_call: -
j_call: TRBJ1-5
clone_size: few
cdr3_aa: CASTLGSVRNQPQHF
cdr3_nt: TGTGCCAGCACCCTCGGGAGTGTCCGGAATCAGCCCCAGCATTTT

v_call: TRBV20-1
d_call: TRBD1
j_call: TRBJ1-2
clone_size: -
cdr3_aa: CSATPRTGLLSYTF
cdr3_nt: TGCAGTGCTACCCCCCGGACAGGCCTCTTGAGCTACACCTTC

v_call: TRBV9
d_call: TRBD1
j_call: TRBJ2-3
clone_size: few
cdr3_aa: CASSVQHRTGFTDTQYF
cdr3_nt: TGTGCCAGCAGCGTACAGCACCGGACAGGGTTTACAGATACGCAGTATTTT

v_call: TRBV7-2
d_call: -
j_call: TRBJ1-3
clone_size: few
cdr3_aa: CASSLKGPSSGNTIYF
cdr3_nt: TGTGCCAGCAGTCTGAAAGGACCTAGCTCTGGAAACACCATATATTTT

v_call: TRBV20-1
d_call: -
j_call: TRBJ2-3
clone_size: few
cdr3_aa: CSADRGDVFTDTQYF
cdr3_nt: TGCAGTGCTGATCGTGGGGATGTTTTTACAGATACGCAGTATTTT

v_call: TRBV6-6
d_call: TRBD1
j_call: TRBJ1-5
clone_size: many
cdr3_aa: CASSSPVDRDNQPQHF
cdr3_nt: TGTGCCAGCAGTTCGCCGGTTGACAGGGACAATCAGCCCCAGCATTTT

v_call: TRBV11-2
d_call: -
j_call: TRBJ2-3
clone_size: -
cdr3_aa: CASSPPYTDTQYF
cdr3_nt: TGTGCCAGCAGCCCTCCTTATACAGATACGCAGTATTTT

v_call: TRBV19
d_call: TRBD1
j_call: TRBJ2-3
clone_size: few
cdr3_aa: CASSKGAQRTDTQYF
cdr3_nt: TGTGCCAGTAGTAAGGGGGCCCAACGCACAGATACGCAGTATTTT

v_call: TRBV29-1
d_call: -
j_call: TRBJ2-7
clone_size: few
cdr3_aa: CSVRVYSYEQYF
cdr3_nt: TGCAGCGTTCGGGTGTACTCCTACGAGCAGTACTTC

v_call: TRBV5-1
d_call: -
j_call: TRBJ2-2
clone_size: few
cdr3_aa: CASSLVGTDTGELFF
cdr3_nt: TGCGCCAGCAGCTTGGTGGGGACGGACACCGGGGAGCTGTTTTTT

v_call: TRBV29-1
d_call: -
j_call: TRBJ1-5
clone_size: -
cdr3_aa: CSHSNGGDQPQHF
cdr3_nt: TGCAGCCACTCAAATGGGGGCGATCAGCCCCAGCATTTT

v_call: TRBV29-1
d_call: TRBD1
j_call: TRBJ2-1
clone_size: -
cdr3_aa: CSVVTGVHEQFF
cdr3_nt: TGCAGCGTTGTTACAGGGGTCCATGAGCAGTTCTTC

v_call: TRBV20-1
d_call: TRBD1
j_call: TRBJ1-2
clone_size: -
cdr3_aa: CSAPGSGGSTYGYTF
cdr3_nt: TGCAGTGCCCCGGGGTCAGGGGGCTCTACCTATGGCTACACCTTC

v_call: TRBV6-5
d_call: TRBD1
j_call: TRBJ1-2
clone_size: few
cdr3_aa: CASRGTARGGYTF
cdr3_nt: TGTGCCAGCAGGGGGACAGCGAGAGGTGGCTACACCTTC